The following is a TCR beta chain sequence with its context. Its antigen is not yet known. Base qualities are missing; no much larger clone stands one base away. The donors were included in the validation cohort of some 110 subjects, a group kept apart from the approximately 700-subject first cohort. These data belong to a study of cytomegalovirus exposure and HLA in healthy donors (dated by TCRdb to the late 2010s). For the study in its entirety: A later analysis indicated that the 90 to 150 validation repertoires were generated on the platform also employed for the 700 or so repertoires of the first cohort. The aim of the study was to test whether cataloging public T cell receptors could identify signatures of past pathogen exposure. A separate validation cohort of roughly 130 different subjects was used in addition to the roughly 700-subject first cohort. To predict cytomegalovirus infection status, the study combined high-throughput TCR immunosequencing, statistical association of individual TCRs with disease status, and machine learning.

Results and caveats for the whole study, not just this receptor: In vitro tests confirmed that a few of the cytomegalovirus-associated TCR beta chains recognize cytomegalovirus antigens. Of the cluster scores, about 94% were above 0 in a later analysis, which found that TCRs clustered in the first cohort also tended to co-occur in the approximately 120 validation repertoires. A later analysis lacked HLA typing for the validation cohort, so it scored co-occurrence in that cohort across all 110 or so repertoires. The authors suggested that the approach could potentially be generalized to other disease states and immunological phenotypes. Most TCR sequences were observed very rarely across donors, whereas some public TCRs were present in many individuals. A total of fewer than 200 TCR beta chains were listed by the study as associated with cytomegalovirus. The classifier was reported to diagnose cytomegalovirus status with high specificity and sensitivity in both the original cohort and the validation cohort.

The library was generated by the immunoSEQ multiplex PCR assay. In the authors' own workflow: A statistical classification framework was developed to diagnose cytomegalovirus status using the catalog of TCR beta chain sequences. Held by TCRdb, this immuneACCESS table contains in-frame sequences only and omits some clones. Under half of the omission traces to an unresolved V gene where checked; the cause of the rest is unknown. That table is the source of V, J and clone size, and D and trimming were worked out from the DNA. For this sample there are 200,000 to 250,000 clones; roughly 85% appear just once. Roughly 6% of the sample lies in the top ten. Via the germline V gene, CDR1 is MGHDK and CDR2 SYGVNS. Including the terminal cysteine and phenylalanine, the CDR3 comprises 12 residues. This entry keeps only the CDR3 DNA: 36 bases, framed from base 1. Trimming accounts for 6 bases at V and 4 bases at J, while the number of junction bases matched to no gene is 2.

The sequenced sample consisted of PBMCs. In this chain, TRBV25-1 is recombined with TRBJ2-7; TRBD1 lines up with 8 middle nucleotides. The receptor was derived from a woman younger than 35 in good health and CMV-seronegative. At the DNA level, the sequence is TGTGCCAGCAGCGACAGGGGTTACGAGCAGTACTTC. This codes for CASSDRGYEQYF.